The source of this TCR beta chain is a study of T cells in pancreatic ductal adenocarcinoma. Produced via immunoSEQ multiplex PCR; TCRdb's table is partial and in-frame only. This sample has 25,000 to 35,000 clones, with over 85% found just once. Study outcomes and limitations: Unique clonotypes were 7 to 9-fold more numerous in blood than in tumor. Results skew toward the minority of patients with early-stage disease. Comparisons of tumor and blood clonality may show falsely lower tumor diversity.

V was clipped by 5 bases and J by 10 bases; unmatched bases: 4. This CDR3 has 11 residues. CDR1 and CDR2 from the germline V gene are MNHEY and SVGAGI. Of note for this clone: What it recognizes is unknown.

The selected patients with pancreatic ductal adenocarcinoma had surgery but no neoadjuvant therapy. This receptor was obtained from a human donor with pancreatic ductal adenocarcinoma. Sequenced input: PBMCs. The J gene is TRBJ1-1, the V gene TRBV6-5; 7 bases are a match to TRBD1. The CDR3 reads CASSEGASAFF. CDR3 DNA sequence: TGTGCCAGCAGTGAGGGGGCTTCAGCTTTCTTT.